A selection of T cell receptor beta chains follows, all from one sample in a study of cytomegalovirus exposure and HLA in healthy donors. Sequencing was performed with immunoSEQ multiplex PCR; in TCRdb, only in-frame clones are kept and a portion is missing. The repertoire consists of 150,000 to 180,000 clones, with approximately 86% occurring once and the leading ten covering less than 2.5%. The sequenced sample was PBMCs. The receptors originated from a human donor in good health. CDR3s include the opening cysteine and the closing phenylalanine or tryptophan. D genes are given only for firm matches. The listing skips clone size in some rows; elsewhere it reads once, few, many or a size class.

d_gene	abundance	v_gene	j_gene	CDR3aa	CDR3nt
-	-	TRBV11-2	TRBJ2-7	CASSFDREDEQYF	TGTGCCAGCAGCTTCGACAGGGAGGACGAGCAGTACTTC
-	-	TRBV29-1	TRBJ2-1	CSVGAVSYNEQFF	TGCAGCGTTGGAGCGGTCTCCTACAATGAGCAGTTCTTC
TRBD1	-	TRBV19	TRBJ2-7	CASSIWGQPRTEQYF	TGTGCCAGTAGTATATGGGGACAGCCCCGGACCGAGCAGTACTTC
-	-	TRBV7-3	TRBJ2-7	CASSLMVGYEQYF	TGTGCCAGCAGCTTAATGGTCGGCTACGAGCAGTACTTC
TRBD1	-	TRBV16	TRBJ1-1	CASSQSWAGGNTEAFF	TGTGCCAGCAGCCAATCTTGGGCAGGGGGGAACACTGAAGCTTTCTTT
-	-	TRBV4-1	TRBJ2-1	CASSQEGTNYNEQFF	TGCGCCAGCAGCCAAGAAGGGACAAACTACAATGAGCAGTTCTTC
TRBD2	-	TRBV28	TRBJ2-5	CASSLYTRFLAGEARETQYF	TGTGCCAGCAGTTTATATACCCGATTTTTAGCGGGAGAGGCAAGGGAGACCCAGTACTTC
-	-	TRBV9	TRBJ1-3	CASSVDQRGSGNTIYF	TGTGCCAGCAGCGTAGACCAACGGGGTTCTGGAAACACCATATATTTT
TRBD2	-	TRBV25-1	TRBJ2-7	CASSESLLAGESGEQYF	TGTGCCAGCAGTGAATCCCTCCTAGCGGGAGAATCAGGCGAGCAGTACTTC
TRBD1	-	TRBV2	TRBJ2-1	CASTTDRGISYNEQFF	TGTGCCAGCACGACGGACAGGGGAATCTCCTACAATGAGCAGTTCTTC
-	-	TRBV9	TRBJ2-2	CASSVPKETVDDHPGELFF	TGTGCCAGCAGCGTACCCAAGGAGACAGTGGACGACCACCCCGGGGAGCTGTTTTTT
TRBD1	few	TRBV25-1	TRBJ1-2	CASIGQGVVYGYTF	TGTGCCAGCATCGGTCAGGGGGTCGTCTATGGCTACACCTTC
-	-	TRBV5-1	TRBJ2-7	CASSLVVGQGGYEQYF	TGCGCCAGCAGCTTGGTAGTAGGGCAGGGGGGCTACGAGCAGTACTTC
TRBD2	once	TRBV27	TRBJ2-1	CASSLLAGAYNEQFF	TGTGCCAGCAGTTTATTAGCGGGGGCCTACAATGAGCAGTTCTTC
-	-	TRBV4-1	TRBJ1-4	CASSADAGGEKLFF	TGCGCCAGCAGCGCCGACGCCGGGGGTGAAAAACTGTTTTTT
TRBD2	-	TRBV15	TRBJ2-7	CATSRSGLAGLYEQYF	TGTGCCACCAGCAGATCCGGACTAGCGGGACTCTACGAGCAGTACTTC
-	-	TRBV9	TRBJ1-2	CASSVAAGNYGYTF	TGTGCCAGCAGCGTAGCTGCCGGGAACTATGGCTACACCTTC
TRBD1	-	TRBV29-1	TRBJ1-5	CSVRQGGQPQHF	TGCAGCGTAAGACAGGGAGGTCAGCCCCAGCATTTT
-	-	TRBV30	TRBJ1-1	CAWSVGGVAFF	TGTGCCTGGAGTGTTGGGGGGGTAGCTTTCTTT
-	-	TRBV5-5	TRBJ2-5	CASSLSGQQETQYF	TGTGCCAGCAGCTTGTCAGGACAGCAAGAGACCCAGTACTTC
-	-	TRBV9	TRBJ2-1	CASSVAGLHNEQFF	TGTGCCAGCAGCGTAGCAGGACTACACAATGAGCAGTTCTTC
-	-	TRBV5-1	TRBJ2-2	CASSLGGTNTGELFF	TGCGCCAGCAGCTTGGGCGGGACGAACACCGGGGAGCTGTTTTTT
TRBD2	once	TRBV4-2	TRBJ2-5	CASSQGTSGRDETQYF	TGTGCCAGCAGCCAGGGGACTAGCGGGAGGGATGAGACCCAGTACTTC
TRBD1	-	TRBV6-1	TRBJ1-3	CASSAYQGGDTIYF	TGTGCCAGCAGTGCATATCAGGGGGGAGACACCATATATTTT
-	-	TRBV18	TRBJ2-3	CASSPGLAPLTDTQYF	TGTGCCAGCTCACCGGGACTCGCCCCCCTCACAGATACGCAGTATTTT
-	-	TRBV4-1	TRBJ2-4	CASSQWEQGGIQYF	TGCGCCAGCAGCCAATGGGAACAGGGTGGCATTCAGTACTTC
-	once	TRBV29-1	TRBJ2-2	CSVGGITGELFF	TGCAGCGTGGGGGGAATCACCGGGGAGCTGTTTTTT
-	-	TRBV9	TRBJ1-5	CASSVGGKANQPQHF	TGTGCCAGCAGCGTAGGAGGGAAAGCTAATCAGCCCCAGCATTTT
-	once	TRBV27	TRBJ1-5	CASSLRSTGSGGNQPQHF	TGTGCCAGCAGTCTGAGATCCACAGGGAGCGGGGGCAATCAGCCCCAGCATTTT
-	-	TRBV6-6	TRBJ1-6	CASSLSGHYNSPLHF	TGTGCCAGCAGTTTATCGGGACACTATAATTCACCCCTCCACTTT
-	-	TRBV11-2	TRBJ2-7	CASSLGAGPQYEQYF	TGTGCCAGCAGTTTAGGGGCGGGCCCCCAATACGAGCAGTACTTC
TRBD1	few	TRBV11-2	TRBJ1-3	CASSPSDRGGGNTIYF	TGTGCCAGCAGCCCATCGGACAGGGGTGGAGGAAACACCATATATTTT
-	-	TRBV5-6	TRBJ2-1	CASLPNGLYNEQFF	TGTGCCAGCCTCCCTAATGGACTTTACAATGAGCAGTTCTTC
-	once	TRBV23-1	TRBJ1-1	CASSQPPVSVFAEAFF	TGCGCCAGCAGTCAACCGCCCGTGTCGGTGTTCGCTGAAGCTTTCTTT
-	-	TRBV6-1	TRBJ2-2	CASSVSWQGNTGELFF	TGTGCCAGCAGTGTATCGTGGCAGGGGAACACCGGGGAGCTGTTTTTT
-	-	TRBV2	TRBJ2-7	CASSEEQGPHEQYF	TGTGCCAGCAGTGAGGAACAGGGCCCCCACGAGCAGTACTTC
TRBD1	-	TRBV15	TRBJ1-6	CATSRGTENSPLHF	TGTGCCACCAGCCGGGGGACAGAAAATTCACCCCTCCACTTT
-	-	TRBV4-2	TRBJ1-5	CASSQDREGGQPQHF	TGTGCCAGCAGCCAAGATCGGGAGGGCGGTCAGCCCCAGCATTTT
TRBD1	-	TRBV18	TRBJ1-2	CASSPADRENYGYTF	TGTGCCAGCTCACCAGCTGACAGGGAGAACTATGGCTACACCTTC
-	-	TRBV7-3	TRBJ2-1	CASSSSFSEQFF	TGTGCCAGCAGCTCTTCCTTTAGTGAGCAGTTCTTC
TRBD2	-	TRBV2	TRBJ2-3	CASRTSEVADTQYF	TGTGCCTCTCGGACTAGTGAGGTTGCAGATACGCAGTATTTT
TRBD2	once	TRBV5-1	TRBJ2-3	CASSLALLAGGRSSTDTQYF	TGCGCCAGCAGCTTGGCCTTACTAGCGGGGGGCCGGTCTAGCACAGATACGCAGTATTTT
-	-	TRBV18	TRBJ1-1	CASSPRVGGNTEAFF	TGTGCCAGCTCACCCCGGGTAGGGGGGAACACTGAAGCTTTCTTT
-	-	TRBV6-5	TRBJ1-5	CASSYSTGNQPQHF	TGTGCCAGCAGTTACTCAACGGGCAATCAGCCCCAGCATTTT
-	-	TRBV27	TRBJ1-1	CASSSTGQTEAFF	TGTGCCAGCAGTTCGACAGGACAAACTGAAGCTTTCTTT
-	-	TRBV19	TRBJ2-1	CARVGGGNEQFF	TGTGCCAGGGTCGGGGGTGGAAATGAGCAGTTCTTC
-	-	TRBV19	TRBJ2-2	CASSMQRRRAGELFF	TGTGCCAGTAGTATGCAGCGCCGTAGAGCCGGGGAGCTGTTTTTT
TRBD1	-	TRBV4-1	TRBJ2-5	CASSQPPGTGVQETQYF	TGCGCCAGCAGCCAGCCCCCCGGGACAGGGGTACAAGAGACCCAGTACTTC
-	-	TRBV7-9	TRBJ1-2	CASSLIPAERAYGYTF	TGTGCCAGCAGCTTAATCCCAGCGGAGAGGGCTTATGGCTACACCTTC
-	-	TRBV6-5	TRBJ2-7	CASSYSFPGGRMYF	TGTGCCAGCAGTTACTCTTTTCCCGGGGGTCGAATGTACTTC
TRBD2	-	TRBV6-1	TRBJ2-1	CASSGLAGGSNEQFF	TGTGCCAGCAGTGGACTAGCGGGAGGTAGCAATGAGCAGTTCTTC
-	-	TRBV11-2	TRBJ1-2	CASKGSRLYGYTF	TGTGCCAGCAAAGGGAGCCGCCTGTATGGCTACACCTTC
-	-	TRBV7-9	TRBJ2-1	CASSRGQDYNEQFF	TGTGCCAGCAGCCGAGGACAGGACTATAATGAGCAGTTCTTC
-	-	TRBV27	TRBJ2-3	CASSVRVSDTQYF	TGTGCCAGCAGTGTCAGGGTTTCGGATACGCAGTATTTT
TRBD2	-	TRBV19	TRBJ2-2	CASRGSGSPTGELFF	TGTGCCAGTAGGGGTAGCGGGAGTCCTACCGGGGAGCTGTTTTTT